This T cell receptor beta chain was retrieved from a study of regulatory and conventional T cells in RAG deficiency. V shed 0 bases, J shed 5 bases, and the junction held 6 bases outside the gene matches. The CDR3 sequence is 17 residues long. Per germline, CDR1 LGHNA and CDR2 YNFKEQ. Here immunoSEQ multiplex PCR was the method, and the copy in TCRdb shows in-frame clones only, minus some. The sample holds tens of thousands of clones, about 96% seen once. The study, taken as a whole, reports: In Omenn syndrome, Treg and Tconv repertoires overlapped >80%. Omenn syndrome and CID/AS patients had around 100-fold fewer unique Treg TCR beta sequences, versus approximately 9.6-fold elsewhere.

Remarks on this clone: No antigen is known for it.

Conventional CD4+ T cells were sorted from blood as CD25-low CD127-high cells. The sample was also linked to a second study, of regulatory T cells. In that study: Amplification used 52 TRBV primers and 13 TRBJ primers. Regulatory T cells showed the strongest V-J pair restriction and V/J gene skewing among patient repertoires.

Specimen: CD25- CD4+ T cells sorted from blood. This receptor was identified in a human donor in good health. The chain carries TRBV4-2 and TRBJ2-1; 11 bases map to TRBD2. The CDR3 sequence: CASSQDSLAGGNNEQFF. The CDR3 DNA reads TGTGCCAGCAGCCAAGATTCCCTAGCGGGGGGTAACAATGAGCAGTTCTTC.